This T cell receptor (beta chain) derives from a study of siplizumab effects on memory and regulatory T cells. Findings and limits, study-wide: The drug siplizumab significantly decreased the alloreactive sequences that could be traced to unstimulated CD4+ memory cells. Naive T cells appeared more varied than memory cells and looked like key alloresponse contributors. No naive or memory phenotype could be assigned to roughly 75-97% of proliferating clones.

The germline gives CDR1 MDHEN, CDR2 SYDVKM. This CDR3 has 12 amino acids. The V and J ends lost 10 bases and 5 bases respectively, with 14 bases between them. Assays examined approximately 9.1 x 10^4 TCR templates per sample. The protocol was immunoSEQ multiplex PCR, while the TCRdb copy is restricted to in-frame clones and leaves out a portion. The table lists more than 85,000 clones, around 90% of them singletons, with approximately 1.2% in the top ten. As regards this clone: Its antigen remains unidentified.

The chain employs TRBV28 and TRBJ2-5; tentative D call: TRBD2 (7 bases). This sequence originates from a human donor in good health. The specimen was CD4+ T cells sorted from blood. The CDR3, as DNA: TGTGCCACCTTCAGGGGAGGGGAGACCCAGTACTTC. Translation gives CATFRGGETQYF.